Sequencing of this T cell receptor (beta chain) was carried out in a study of cytomegalovirus exposure and HLA in healthy donors. Study context: Falling in the Caucasian-associated ancestry cluster were 81% of a few hundred genotyped donors.

PCR used 60 Vbeta primers and 13 Jbeta primers. Sequencing used immunoSEQ multiplex PCR; TCRdb keeps in-frame clones, though not all of them. The sample consists of about 120,000 clones, around 70% of them appearing once. The V gene's germline CDR1 is SGHTA and CDR2 FQGNSA. The trim removed 5 bases at V and 4 bases at J, leaving 4 bases unmatched. The CDR3 runs 14 residues. Study outcomes and limitations: The authors listed over 150 TCR beta chains as cytomegalovirus-associated. TCR beta V segments were, for the most part, productive about 87% or about 30% of the time in an earlier analysis.

For this clone: Its antigen is not identified.

The clonotype was recovered from a woman aged 18-29 years in good health and CMV-seronegative. The chain combines TRBV7-2 with TRBJ1-4, with TRBD1 matching over 7 bases. The sequenced sample was PBMCs. The CDR3 region has the DNA TGTGCCAGCAGCGTGGACAGGCGTAATGAAAAACTGTTTTTT. It encodes CASSVDRRNEKLFF.